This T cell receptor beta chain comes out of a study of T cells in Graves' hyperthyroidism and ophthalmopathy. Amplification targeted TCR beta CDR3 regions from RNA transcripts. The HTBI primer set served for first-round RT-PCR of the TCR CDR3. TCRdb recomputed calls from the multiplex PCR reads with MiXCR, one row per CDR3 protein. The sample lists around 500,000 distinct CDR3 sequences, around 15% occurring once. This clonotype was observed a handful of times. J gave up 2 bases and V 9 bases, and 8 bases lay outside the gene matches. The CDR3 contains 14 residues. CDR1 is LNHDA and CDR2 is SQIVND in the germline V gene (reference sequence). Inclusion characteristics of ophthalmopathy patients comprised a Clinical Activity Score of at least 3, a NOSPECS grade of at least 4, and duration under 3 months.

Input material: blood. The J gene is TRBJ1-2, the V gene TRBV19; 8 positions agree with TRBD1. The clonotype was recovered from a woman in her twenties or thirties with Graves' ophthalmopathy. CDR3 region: CASGYRGGNYGYTF. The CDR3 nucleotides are TGTGCCAGCGGATACAGGGGGGGAAACTATGGCTACACCTTC.